Presented here are 14 T cell receptor beta chains from one specimen sequenced in a study of T-cell reconstitution after alpha-beta-depleted transplantation in children. Unique molecular identifiers were incorporated into the prepared TCRbeta library. MiXCR, applied by TCRdb to the PCR reads, yields one record per CDR3 protein. The sample contains 450,000 to 600,000 distinct CDR3 sequences, 15% to 20% of which appear only once. This specimen consisted of PBMCs from the stem cell graft donor, obtained from the stem cell graft. The source is a human donor who donated a stem cell graft to a child with acute lymphoblastic leukemia.

The chain has TRBV30 and TRBJ1-6; no clear D. There are 15 residues in the CDR3. Between the trimmed V and J ends, which lost 2 bases and 7 bases, there was a span of 15 bases. The germline V gene encodes CDR1 GTSNPN and CDR2 SVGIG (reference sequence). The CDR3 coding sequence is TGTGCCTGGAGTTTCGTGGAAGGACCCAATTCACCCCTCCACTTT. Encoded protein: CAWSFVEGPNSPLHF. Based on the CDR3 plus reference TRBV30 and TRBJ1-6, the full variable domain is SQTIHQWPATLVQPVGSPLSLECTVEGTSNPNLYWYRQAAGRGLQLLFYSVGIGQISSEVPQNLSASRPQDRQFILSSKKLLLSDSGFYLCAWSFVEGPNSPLHFGNGTRLTVT.

This clonotype was seen more than once but under ten times. The gene calls are TRBV12-3 or TRBV12-4 and TRBJ2-3, with 10 bases that match TRBD1. The CDR3 is made up of 16 amino acids. After removal of 0 bases from V and 6 bases from J, the junction contained 6 bases not matched to a gene. The CDR3 reads CASSLAGTGDRDTQYF. The DNA for the CDR3 is TGTGCCAGCAGTTTAGCGGGGACAGGGGATCGGGATACGCAGTATTTT.

Ten or more counts support this clonotype. The genes are TRBV5-1 and TRBJ2-3; no firm D call. The CDR3 is 14 amino acids. Germline-derived CDR1 and CDR2 are SGHRS and YFSETQ. The V and J ends lost 0 bases and 6 bases respectively, with 11 bases between them. CDR3 nucleotides: TGCGCCAGCAGCTTGGCGAACGTCGAGGATACGCAGTATTTT. Protein: CASSLANVEDTQYF.

V usage is TRBV2 and J usage is TRBJ1-1; D gene unclear. The CDR3 is 16 residues long. With 4 bases removed from V and 1 base from J, the gap between germline ends came to 16 bases. The V gene's germline CDR1 is SNHLY and CDR2 FYNNEI. CDR3 nucleotides: TGTGCCAGCAGTGTACCCATTCATAGTTGGAACACTGAAGCTTTCTTT. This gives the protein CASSVPIHSWNTEAFF.

The chain carries TRBV5-1 and TRBJ1-6; possible D gene TRBD1, 6 bases. The V gene lost 5 bases and the J gene lost 10 bases, with 19 bases spanning the gap. Germline-derived CDR1 and CDR2 are SGHRS and YFSETQ. There are 15 residues in the CDR3. The CDR3 protein is CASRNGDTRWSPLHF. The DNA of the CDR3 is TGCGCCAGCAGAAACGGGGACACCAGATGGTCACCCCTCCACTTT.

This clonotype was counted a few times. The V call is TRBV12-5, the J call TRBJ2-7, with D unclear. The CDR3 is 16 amino acids. The germline gives CDR1 LGHNT, CDR2 FRNRAP. V was pared by 0 bases and J by 3 bases, with 15 bases between. The CDR3 here is CASGLVYVGPDYEQYF. CDR3 nucleotides: TGTGCTAGTGGTTTGGTATACGTCGGACCAGACTACGAGCAGTACTTC.

The rearrangement links TRBV3-1 to TRBJ2-7; possibly TRBD2 for D (6 bases). V was cut by 0 bases and J by 2 bases, with 14 bases left in between. The CDR3 sequence is 16 residues long. Germline CDR1 is LGHDT and CDR2 is YNNKEL (reference sequence). The CDR3 DNA reads as TGTGCCAGCAGCCAAGATATAAGCGGGCCGACCTACGAGCAGTACTTC. Encoded protein: CASSQDISGPTYEQYF.

V is TRBV12-3 or TRBV12-4 and J is TRBJ1-2; D ambiguous. This CDR3 is built from 12 residues. Trimming removed 6 bases at V and 8 bases at J, with 13 bases between. CDR3 DNA: TGTGCCAGCAGAACGGAAAGAGGAGGCTACACCTTC. Translated: CASRTERGGYTF.

The chain links TRBV9 to TRBJ2-7, with TRBD2 as a possible D gene (6 bases). CDR3 length: 16 residues. Between the trimmed V and J ends, which lost 0 bases and 2 bases, there was a span of 15 bases. Germline CDR1 is SGDLS and CDR2 is YYNGEE. CDR3 coding DNA: TGTGCCAGCAGCGTAGGAGGCGGGATTACCACCTACGAGCAGTACTTC. Protein: CASSVGGGITTYEQYF.

This clonotype was counted only a few times. This rearrangement joins TRBV29-1 to TRBJ2-1, with 14 bases aligning to TRBD2. The CDR3 is 15 residues long. The germline V gene has CDR1 SQVTM and CDR2 ANQGSEA. Trimming at V came to 6 bases and at J to 8 bases, leaving 9 bases not matched to a gene. The CDR3 DNA reads TGCAGCGTGGTGGAACCGGGACTAGCGGGAGATGAGCAGTTCTTC. This encodes CSVVEPGLAGDEQFF.

The sample holds a few counts of this clonotype. DNA for the CDR3: TGCAGCGTTGGGGACAGGGGTCGGGGTGAAAAACTGTTTTTT. It yields the protein CSVGDRGRGEKLFF. J is TRBJ1-4 and V is TRBV29-1; 10 bases agree with TRBD1. There are 14 residues in the CDR3. Germline lookup yields CDR1 SQVTM and CDR2 ANQGSEA. V was clipped by 4 bases and J by 7 bases; unmatched bases: 6.

The chain uses TRBV4-2 and TRBJ2-7; a possible D gene is TRBD2 (5 bases). Germline CDR1 LGHNA, CDR2 YNFKEQ. V was trimmed by 3 bases and J by 4 bases, leaving 10 bases between them. The CDR3 totals 13 residues. The CDR3 protein is CASSHGGLYEQYF. The CDR3 nucleotides read TGTGCCAGCAGCCACGGCGGGCTTTACGAGCAGTACTTC.

This clonotype was picked up a small number of times. This chain connects TRBV24-1 to TRBJ2-7, with D perhaps TRBD1 (6 bases). With 3 bases removed from V and 2 bases from J, the gap between germline ends came to 10 bases. The germline V gene encodes CDR1 KGHDR and CDR2 SFDVKD. The CDR3 loop spans 14 amino acids. The CDR3 sequence: CATSDGRQAYEQYF. CDR3 nucleotide sequence: TGTGCCACCAGTGATGGCCGACAGGCCTACGAGCAGTACTTC.

The rearrangement links TRBV7-9 to TRBJ1-3; 7 nucleotides line up with TRBD1. The germline V gene encodes CDR1 SEHNR and CDR2 FQNEAQ (reference sequence). With 1 base clipped from V and 1 base from J, the junction kept 4 bases outside the gene matches. There are 16 residues in the CDR3. In DNA form, the CDR3 reads TGTGCCAGCAGCTTAGAGGGGGCAGAATCTGGAAACACCATATATTTT. Translated, it gives CASSLEGAESGNTIYF. The full variable domain, completed using reference TRBV7-9 and TRBJ1-3, is DTGVSQNPRHKITKRGQNVTFRCDPISEHNRLYWYRQTLGQGPEFLTYFQNEAQLEKSRLLSDRFSAERPKGSFSTLEIQRTEQGDSAMYLCASSLEGAESGNTIYFGEGSWLTVV.